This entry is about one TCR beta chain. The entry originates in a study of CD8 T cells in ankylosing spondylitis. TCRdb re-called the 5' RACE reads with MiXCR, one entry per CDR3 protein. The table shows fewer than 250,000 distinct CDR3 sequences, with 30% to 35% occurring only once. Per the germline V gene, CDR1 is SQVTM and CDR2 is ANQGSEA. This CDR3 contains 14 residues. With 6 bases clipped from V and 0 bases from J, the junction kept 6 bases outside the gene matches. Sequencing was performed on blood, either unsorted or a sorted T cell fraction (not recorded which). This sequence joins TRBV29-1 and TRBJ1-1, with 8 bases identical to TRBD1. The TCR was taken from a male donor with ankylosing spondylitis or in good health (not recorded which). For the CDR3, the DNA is TGCAGCGTCGCAGGGACAGGCATGAACACTGAAGCTTTCTTT. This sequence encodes CSVAGTGMNTEAFF. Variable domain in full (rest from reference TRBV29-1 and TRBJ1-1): SAVISQKPSRDICQRGTSLTIQCQVDSQVTMMFWYRQQPGQSLTLIATANQGSEATYESGFVIDKFPISRPNLTFSTLTVSNMSPEDSSIYLCSVAGTGMNTEAFFGQGTRLTVV.